This T cell receptor beta chain is drawn from a study of CD8+CD57+ T cells in acquired aplastic anemia. Across the whole study: Mean yield of DNA from sorted CD4+ and CD8+ cells was 2.5 to 4 ug.

The CDR3 spans 15 residues. The ends were cut back, 2 bases at V and 2 bases at J, with 11 bases in the middle. CDR1 KGHSH and CDR2 LQKENI come from the germline V gene. Study-wide results and caveats: Patients showed no significant difference from controls in CD8+ Simpson's diversity.

Genomic DNA constituted the template upon which TCR beta VDJ and CDR3 profiling was performed. TCRdb processed the reads anew with MiXCR; each CDR3 protein has one entry. The sample contains roughly 160,000 distinct CDR3 sequences, around 48% of which appear only once. In regard to this clonotype: The antigen remains undetermined.

Sequenced patients had shown CD8+CD57+ cell expansion by flow cytometry. Every patient had severe acquired aplastic anemia. The sequenced sample consisted of sorted CD4+, CD8+, or CD8+CD57+ T cells (not recorded which) from PBMCs. The chain has TRBV18 and TRBJ2-3; the D gene is possibly TRBD2 (5 bases). The TCR was taken from a human donor with aplastic anemia. The DNA of the CDR3 is TGTGCCAGCTCACCAACCGGGGATCCCACAGATACGCAGTATTTT. Amino acid sequence: CASSPTGDPTDTQYF.